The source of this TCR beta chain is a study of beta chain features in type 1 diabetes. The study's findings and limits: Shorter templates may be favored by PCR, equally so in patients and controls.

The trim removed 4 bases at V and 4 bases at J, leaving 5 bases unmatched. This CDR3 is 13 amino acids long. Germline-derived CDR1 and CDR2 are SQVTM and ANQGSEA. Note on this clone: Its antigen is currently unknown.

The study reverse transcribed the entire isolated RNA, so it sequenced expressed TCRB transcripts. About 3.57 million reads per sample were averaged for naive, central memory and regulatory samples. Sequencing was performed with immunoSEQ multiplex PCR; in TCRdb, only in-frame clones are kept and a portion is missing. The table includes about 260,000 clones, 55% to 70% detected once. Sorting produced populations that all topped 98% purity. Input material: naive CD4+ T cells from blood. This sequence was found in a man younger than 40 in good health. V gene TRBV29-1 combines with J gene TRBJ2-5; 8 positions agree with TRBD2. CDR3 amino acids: CSVVAGGLETQYF. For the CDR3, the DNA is TGCAGCGTTGTGGCGGGAGGCCTAGAGACCCAGTACTTC.